This T cell receptor beta chain was observed in a study of blood T cell repertoires in COVID-19. On the study more broadly: Acute and convalescent COVID-19 specimens originated in the United States, Italy and Spain.

Method: immunoSEQ multiplex PCR; TCRdb's copy keeps in-frame clones and lacks some. The table lists over 55,000 clones, about nine tenths of them singletons. CDR1 is MNHEY, CDR2 SVGAGI, per germline. The V end lost 2 bases, the J end lost 0 bases, and 8 bases lay between the germline ends. The length of the CDR3 is 14 residues. This clonotype originated in a human donor in a cohort sampled during active COVID-19. V usage is TRBV6-5 and J usage is TRBJ2-7, with D perhaps TRBD1 (6 bases). The specimen sequenced was peripheral blood. The CDR3 sequence is CASSYNRDSYEQYF. In nucleotides, the CDR3 is TGTGCCAGCAGTTACAACAGGGACTCCTACGAGCAGTACTTC.